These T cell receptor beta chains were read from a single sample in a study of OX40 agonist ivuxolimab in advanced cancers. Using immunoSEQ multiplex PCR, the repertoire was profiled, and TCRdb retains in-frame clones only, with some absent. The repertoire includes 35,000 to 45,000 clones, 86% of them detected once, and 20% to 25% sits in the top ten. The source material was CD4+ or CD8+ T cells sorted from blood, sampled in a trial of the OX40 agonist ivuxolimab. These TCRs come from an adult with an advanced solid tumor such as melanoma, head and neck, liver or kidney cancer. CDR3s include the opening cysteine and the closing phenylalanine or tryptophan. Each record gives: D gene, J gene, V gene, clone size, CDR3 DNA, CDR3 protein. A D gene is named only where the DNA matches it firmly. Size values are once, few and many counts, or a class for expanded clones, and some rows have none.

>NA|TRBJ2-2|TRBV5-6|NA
TGTGCCAGCAGCCTCGGACTTTCGTTAGGCGGGGAGCTGTTTTTT
CASSLGLSLGGELFF
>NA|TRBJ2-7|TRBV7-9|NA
TGTGCCAGCAGCTTAAAGGCGACAGGAATCTCCTACGAGCAGTACTTC
CASSLKATGISYEQYF
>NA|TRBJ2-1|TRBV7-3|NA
TGTGCCAGCAGCTCGAACAGGGGAGGGACCTACAATGAGCAGTTCTTC
CASSSNRGGTYNEQFF
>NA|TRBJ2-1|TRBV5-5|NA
TGTGCCAGCAGCTTGGCGGCGGGTCAGGAGCAGTTCTTC
CASSLAAGQEQFF
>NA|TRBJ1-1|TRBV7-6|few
TGTGCCAGCAGCCCAACGGGGGGTGAAGCTTTCTTT
CASSPTGGEAFF
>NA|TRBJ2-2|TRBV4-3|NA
TGCGCCAGCAGCCAAGATGCTGGCGGGTTGTACACCGGGGAGCTGTTTTTT
CASSQDAGGLYTGELFF
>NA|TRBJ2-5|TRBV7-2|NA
TGTGCCAGCAGCCAATTCTCGGGGGCCGGAGAGACCCAGTACTTC
CASSQFSGAGETQYF
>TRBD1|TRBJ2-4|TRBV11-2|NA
TGTGCCAGCAGCTTAGATCCTAGGAAGGCGGGGACAGGGTGGAACATTCAGTACTTC
CASSLDPRKAGTGWNIQYF
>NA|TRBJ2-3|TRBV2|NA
TGTGCCAGCATGTCAGGGTCAGATACGCAGTATTTT
CASMSGSDTQYF
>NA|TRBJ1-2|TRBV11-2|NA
TGTGCCAGCAGCCATTACAGGGTTCGGACGGAGGGCTACACCTTC
CASSHYRVRTEGYTF
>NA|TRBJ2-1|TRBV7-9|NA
TGTGCCAGCAGCTTCCGACCGAACAATGAGCAGTTCTTC
CASSFRPNNEQFF
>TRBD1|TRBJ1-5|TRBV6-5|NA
TGTGCCAGCAGACCCGACAGGGGGAGACAGCCCCAGCATTTT
CASRPDRGRQPQHF
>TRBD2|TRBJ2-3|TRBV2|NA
TGTGCCGCCCCTAGCGGGGGGGCCTCAGATACGCAGTATTTT
CAAPSGGASDTQYF
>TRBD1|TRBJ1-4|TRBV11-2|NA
TGTGCCAGCAGTCCACCGGGACAGGGAATTGAAAAACTGTTTTTT
CASSPPGQGIEKLFF
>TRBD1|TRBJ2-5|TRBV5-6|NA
TGTGCCAGCAGCTTTAGGGGGCTAGAGACCCAGTACTTC
CASSFRGLETQYF
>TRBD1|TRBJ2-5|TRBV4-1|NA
TGCGCCAGCAGCCAATACGGGACAGGGGATCAAGAGACCCAGTACTTC
CASSQYGTGDQETQYF
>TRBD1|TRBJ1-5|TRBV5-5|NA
TGTGCCAGCAGCCCCCCCGGGACAGGGAGGGATCAGCCCCAGCATTTT
CASSPPGTGRDQPQHF
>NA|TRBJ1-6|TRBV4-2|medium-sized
TGTGCCAGCAGCCAAGACTCCTCACCCCTCCACTTT
CASSQDSSPLHF
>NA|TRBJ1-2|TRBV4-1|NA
TGCGCCAGCAGCCGAGGAGGGTCCTTCTATGGCTACACCTTC
CASSRGGSFYGYTF
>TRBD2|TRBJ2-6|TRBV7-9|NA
TGTGCCAGCAGCTTTAACTCGGGGGGAGCTGGGGCCAACGTCCTGACTTTC
CASSFNSGGAGANVLTF
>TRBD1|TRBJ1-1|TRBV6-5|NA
TGTGCCAGCAGTTACTCGAGGACAGGGATTACAATTGAAGCTTTCTTT
CASSYSRTGITIEAFF
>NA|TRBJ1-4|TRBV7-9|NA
TGTGCCAGCAGCGGGGCTCGGGAACTGTTTTTT
CASSGARELFF
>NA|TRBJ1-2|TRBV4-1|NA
TGCGCCAGCAGCCAGGGTTATGGCTACACCTTC
CASSQGYGYTF
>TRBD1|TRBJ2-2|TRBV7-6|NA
TGTGCCAGCAGCTTATGGGCAGGGGGCGCCTCCGGGGAGCTGTTTTTT
CASSLWAGGASGELFF
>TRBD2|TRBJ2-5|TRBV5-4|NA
TGTGCCAGCAGCTCCCCTAGCGGGGGGGGAGAGACCCAGTACTTC
CASSSPSGGGETQYF
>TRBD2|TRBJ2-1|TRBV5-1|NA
TGCGCTAGCACCCTAAGGACTAGCGGGGGCCCTTACAATGAGCAGTTCTTC
CASTLRTSGGPYNEQFF
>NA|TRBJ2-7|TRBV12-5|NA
TGTGCTAGTGGTCTGGGCGGGGACGAGCAGTACTTC
CASGLGGDEQYF
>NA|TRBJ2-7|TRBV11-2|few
TGTGCCAGCAGCTCTTCCTACGAGCAGTACTTC
CASSSSYEQYF
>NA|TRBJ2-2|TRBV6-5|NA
TGTGCCAGCTTCGCCACCGGGGAGCTGTTTTTT
CASFATGELFF
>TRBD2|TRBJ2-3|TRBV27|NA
TGTGCCAGCGGGGTAGCGGGGTTGTGGGATACGCAGTATTTT
CASGVAGLWDTQYF
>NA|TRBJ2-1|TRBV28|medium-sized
TGTGCCAGCAGAGGTAACAATGAGCAGTTCTTC
CASRGNNEQFF